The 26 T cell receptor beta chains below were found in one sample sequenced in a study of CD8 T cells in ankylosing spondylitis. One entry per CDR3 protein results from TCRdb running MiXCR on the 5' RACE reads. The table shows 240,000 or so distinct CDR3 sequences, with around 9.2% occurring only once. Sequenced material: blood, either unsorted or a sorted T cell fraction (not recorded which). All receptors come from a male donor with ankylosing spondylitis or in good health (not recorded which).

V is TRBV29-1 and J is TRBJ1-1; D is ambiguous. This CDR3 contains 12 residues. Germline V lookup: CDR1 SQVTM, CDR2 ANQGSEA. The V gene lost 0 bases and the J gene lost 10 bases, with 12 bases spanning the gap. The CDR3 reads CSVEDPGLGAFF. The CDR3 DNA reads TGCAGCGTTGAAGATCCCGGGCTGGGAGCTTTCTTT.

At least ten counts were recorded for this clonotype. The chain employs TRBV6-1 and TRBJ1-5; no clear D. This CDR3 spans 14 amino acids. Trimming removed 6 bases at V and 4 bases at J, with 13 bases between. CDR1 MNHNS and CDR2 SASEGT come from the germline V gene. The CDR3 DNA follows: TGTGCCAGCAGGGGAAACGGCGCGAATCAGCCCCAGCATTTT. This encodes CASRGNGANQPQHF.

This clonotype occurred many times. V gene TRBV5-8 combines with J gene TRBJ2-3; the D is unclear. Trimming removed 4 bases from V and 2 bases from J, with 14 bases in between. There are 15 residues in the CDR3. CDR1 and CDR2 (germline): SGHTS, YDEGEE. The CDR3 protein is CASSPSWGSTDTQYF. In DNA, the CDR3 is TGTGCCAGCAGCCCCTCGTGGGGATCCACAGATACGCAGTATTTT.

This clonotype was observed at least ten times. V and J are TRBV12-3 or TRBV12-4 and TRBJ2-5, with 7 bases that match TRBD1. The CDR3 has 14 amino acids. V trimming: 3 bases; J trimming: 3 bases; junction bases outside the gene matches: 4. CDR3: CASSFITGEETQYF. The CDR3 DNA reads TGTGCCAGCAGTTTTATTACAGGGGAAGAGACCCAGTACTTC.

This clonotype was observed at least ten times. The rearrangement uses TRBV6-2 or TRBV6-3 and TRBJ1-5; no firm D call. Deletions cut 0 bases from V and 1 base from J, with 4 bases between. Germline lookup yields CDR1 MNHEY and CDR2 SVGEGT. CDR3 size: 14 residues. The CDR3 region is CASSYSGSNQPQHF. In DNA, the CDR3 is TGTGCCAGCAGTTACTCTGGCAGCAATCAGCCCCAGCATTTT.

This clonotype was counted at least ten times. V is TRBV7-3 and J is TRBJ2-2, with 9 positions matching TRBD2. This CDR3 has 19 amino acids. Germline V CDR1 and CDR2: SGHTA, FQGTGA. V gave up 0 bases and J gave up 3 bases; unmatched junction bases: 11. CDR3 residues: CASSLTGSRGRADTGELFF. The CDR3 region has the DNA TGTGCCAGCAGCTTAACAGGATCTCGCGGGAGGGCCGACACCGGGGAGCTGTTTTTT.

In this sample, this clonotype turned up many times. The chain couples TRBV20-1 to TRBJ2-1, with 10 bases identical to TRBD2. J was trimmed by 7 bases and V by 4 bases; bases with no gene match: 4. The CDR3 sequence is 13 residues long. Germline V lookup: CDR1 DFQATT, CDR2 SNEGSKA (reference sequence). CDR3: CSAIPGLANEQFF. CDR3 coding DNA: TGCAGTGCTATACCGGGACTAGCGAATGAGCAGTTCTTC.

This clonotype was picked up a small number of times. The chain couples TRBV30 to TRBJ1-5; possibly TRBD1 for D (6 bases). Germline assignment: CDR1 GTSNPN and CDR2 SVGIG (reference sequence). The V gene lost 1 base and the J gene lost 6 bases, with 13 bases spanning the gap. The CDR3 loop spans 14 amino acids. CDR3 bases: TGTGCCTGGAGTGCTTTGGGGGGCAGTCAGCCCCAGCATTTT. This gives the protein CAWSALGGSQPQHF.

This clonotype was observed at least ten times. CDR3 amino acids: CASSQERQGHNYGYTF. In DNA form, the CDR3 reads TGCGCCAGCAGCCAAGAGAGACAGGGGCATAACTATGGCTACACCTTC. This chain uses TRBV4-3 with TRBJ1-2, with TRBD1 matching over 8 bases. This CDR3 comprises 16 residues. With V trimmed by 0 bases and J by 1 base, 4 bases remained unmatched. CDR1 LGHNA and CDR2 YSLEER come from the germline V gene.

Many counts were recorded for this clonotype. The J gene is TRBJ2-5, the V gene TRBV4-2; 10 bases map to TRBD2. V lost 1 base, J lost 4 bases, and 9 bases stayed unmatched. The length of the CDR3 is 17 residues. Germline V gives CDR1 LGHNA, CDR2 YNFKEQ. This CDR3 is CASSQVPSGSLGETQYF. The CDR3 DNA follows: TGTGCCAGCAGCCAAGTCCCTAGCGGGAGTCTGGGAGAGACCCAGTACTTC.

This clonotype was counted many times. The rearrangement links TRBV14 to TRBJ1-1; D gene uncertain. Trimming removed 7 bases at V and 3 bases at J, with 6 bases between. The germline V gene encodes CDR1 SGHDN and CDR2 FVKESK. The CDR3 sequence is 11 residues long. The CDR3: CASTLYTEAFF. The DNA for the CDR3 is TGTGCCAGCACTTTATACACTGAAGCTTTCTTT.

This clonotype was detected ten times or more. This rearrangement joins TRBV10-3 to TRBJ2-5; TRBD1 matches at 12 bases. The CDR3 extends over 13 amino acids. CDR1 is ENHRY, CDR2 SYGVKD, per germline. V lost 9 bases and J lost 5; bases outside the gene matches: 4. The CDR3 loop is CAIGTGGKETQYF. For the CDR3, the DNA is TGTGCCATTGGGACAGGGGGCAAGGAGACCCAGTACTTC.

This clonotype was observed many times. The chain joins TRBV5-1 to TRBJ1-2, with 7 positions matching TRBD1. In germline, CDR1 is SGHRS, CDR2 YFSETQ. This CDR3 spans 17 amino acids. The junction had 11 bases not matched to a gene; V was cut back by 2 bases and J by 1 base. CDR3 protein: CASSFVTGYTYNYGYTF. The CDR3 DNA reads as TGCGCCAGCAGCTTCGTGACAGGGTATACTTATAACTATGGCTACACCTTC.

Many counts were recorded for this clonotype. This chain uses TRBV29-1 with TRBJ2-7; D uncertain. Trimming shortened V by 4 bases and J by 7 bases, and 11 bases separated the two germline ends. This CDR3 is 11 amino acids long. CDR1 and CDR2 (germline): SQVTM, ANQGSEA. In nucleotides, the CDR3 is TGCAGCGTTGCGGCAGGTTGGGAGCAGTACTTC. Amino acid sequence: CSVAAGWEQYF.

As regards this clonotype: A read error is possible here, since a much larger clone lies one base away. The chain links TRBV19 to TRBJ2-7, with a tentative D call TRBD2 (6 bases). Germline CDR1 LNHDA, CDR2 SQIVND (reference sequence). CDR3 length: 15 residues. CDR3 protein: CASTTQAGLPYKQYF. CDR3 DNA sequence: TGTGCCAGTACCACGCAGGCGGGGTTGCCCTACAAGCAGTACTTC.

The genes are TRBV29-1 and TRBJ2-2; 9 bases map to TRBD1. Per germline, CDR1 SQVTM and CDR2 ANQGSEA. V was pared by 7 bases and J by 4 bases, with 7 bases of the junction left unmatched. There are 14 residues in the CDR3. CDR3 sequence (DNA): TGCAGCGGAGGGACAGGGTTGTCCACCGGGGAGCTGTTTTTT. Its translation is CSGGTGLSTGELFF.

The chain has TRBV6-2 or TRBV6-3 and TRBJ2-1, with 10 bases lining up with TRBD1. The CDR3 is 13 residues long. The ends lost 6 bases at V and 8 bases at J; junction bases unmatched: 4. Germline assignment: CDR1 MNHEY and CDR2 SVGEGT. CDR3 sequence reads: CASRGQGSDEQFF. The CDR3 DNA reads TGTGCCAGCAGGGGACAGGGGAGTGATGAGCAGTTCTTC.

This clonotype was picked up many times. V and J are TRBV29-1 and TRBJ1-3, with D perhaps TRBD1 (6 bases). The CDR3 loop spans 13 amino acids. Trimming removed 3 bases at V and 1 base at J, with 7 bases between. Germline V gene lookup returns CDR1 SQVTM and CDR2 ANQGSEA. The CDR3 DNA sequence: TGCAGCGTTGAGACAGGATCTGGAAACACCATATATTTT. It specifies CSVETGSGNTIYF.

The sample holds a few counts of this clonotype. CDR3 coding DNA: TGTGCCAGCAGCACCCGAGACGGGAGAGAGACCCAGTACTTC. Translated, it gives CASSTRDGRETQYF. J is TRBJ2-5 and V is TRBV7-2, with TRBD2 as a possible D gene (6 bases). The CDR3 totals 14 residues. Trimming removed 5 bases at V and 4 bases at J, with 14 bases between. The germline V gene has CDR1 SGHTA and CDR2 FQGNSA. Filled out from reference TRBV7-2 and TRBJ2-5, the complete variable domain reads GAGVSQSPSNKVTEKGKDVELRCDPISGHTALYWYRQSLGQGLEFLIYFQGNSAPDKSGLPSDRFSAERTGGSVSTLTIQRTQQEDSAVYLCASSTRDGRETQYFGPGTRLLVL.

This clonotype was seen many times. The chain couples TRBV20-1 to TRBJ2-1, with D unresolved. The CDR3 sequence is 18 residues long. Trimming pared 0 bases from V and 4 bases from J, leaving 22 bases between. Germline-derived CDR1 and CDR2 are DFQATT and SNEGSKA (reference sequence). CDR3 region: CSARDGIGHTSQYNEQFF. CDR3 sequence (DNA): TGCAGTGCTAGAGATGGAATAGGGCACACATCTCAATACAATGAGCAGTTCTTC.

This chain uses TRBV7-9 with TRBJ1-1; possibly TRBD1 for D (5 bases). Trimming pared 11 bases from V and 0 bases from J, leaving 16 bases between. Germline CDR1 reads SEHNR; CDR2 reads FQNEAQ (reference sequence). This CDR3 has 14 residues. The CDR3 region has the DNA TGTGCCGGCTGGACAACCGGATTGAACACTGAAGCTTTCTTT. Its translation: CAGWTTGLNTEAFF. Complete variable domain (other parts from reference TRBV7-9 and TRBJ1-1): DTGVSQNPRHKITKRGQNVTFRCDPISEHNRLYWYRQTLGQGPEFLTYFQNEAQLEKSRLLSDRFSAERPKGSFSTLEIQRTEQGDSAMYLCAGWTTGLNTEAFFGQGTRLTVV.

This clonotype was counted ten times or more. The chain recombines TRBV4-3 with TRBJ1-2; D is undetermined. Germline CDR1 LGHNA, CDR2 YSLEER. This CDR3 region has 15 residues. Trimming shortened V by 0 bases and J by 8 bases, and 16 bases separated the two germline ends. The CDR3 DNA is TGCGCCAGCAGCCAAGAAACATCCGCCCGAGGGGGCTACACCTTC. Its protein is CASSQETSARGGYTF.

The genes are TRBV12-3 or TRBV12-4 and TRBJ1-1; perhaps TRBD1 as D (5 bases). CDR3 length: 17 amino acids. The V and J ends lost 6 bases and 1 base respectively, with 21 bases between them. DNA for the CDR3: TGTGCCAGCAGGCCCCCACTTAGGCGGGGGGAGAACACTGAAGCTTTCTTT. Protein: CASRPPLRRGENTEAFF.

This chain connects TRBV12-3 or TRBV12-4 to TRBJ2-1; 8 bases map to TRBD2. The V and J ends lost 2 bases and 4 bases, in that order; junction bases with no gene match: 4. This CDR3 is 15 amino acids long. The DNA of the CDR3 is TGTGCCAGCAGTTTAACGGGACTAGTATACAATGAGCAGTTCTTC. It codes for CASSLTGLVYNEQFF.

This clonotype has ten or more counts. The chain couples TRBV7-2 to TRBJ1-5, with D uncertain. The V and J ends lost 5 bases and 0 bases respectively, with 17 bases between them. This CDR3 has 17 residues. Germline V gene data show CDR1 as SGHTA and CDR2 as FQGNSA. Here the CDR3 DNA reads TGTGCCAGCAGCCCGACCCCACCTTCTTATAGCAATCAGCCCCAGCATTTT. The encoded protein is CASSPTPPSYSNQPQHF. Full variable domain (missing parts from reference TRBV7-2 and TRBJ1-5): GAGVSQSPSNKVTEKGKDVELRCDPISGHTALYWYRQSLGQGLEFLIYFQGNSAPDKSGLPSDRFSAERTGGSVSTLTIQRTQQEDSAVYLCASSPTPPSYSNQPQHFGDGTRLSIL.

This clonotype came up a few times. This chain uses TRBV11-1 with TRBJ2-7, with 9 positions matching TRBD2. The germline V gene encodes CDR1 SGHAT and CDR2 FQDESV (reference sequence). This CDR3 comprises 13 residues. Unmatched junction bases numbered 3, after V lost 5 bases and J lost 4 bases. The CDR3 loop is CASSGTSFYEQYF. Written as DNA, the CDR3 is TGTGCCAGCAGCGGGACTAGCTTTTACGAGCAGTACTTC.